The clone carrying this TCR beta chain ranks as medium-sized (0.01 to 0.1%). This record belongs to a study of sequential checkpoint blockade in melanoma. Study summary: Under 25 patients had tumor biopsies before treatment and at week 13.

TCRdb's copy holds only in-frame clones and misses some; the assay was immunoSEQ multiplex PCR. The data show roughly 1,000 clones, 22% seen once. The treatment was: randomized to nivolumab then ipilimumab (arm A) or the reverse (arm B). Patients had received no earlier DNA-damaging chemotherapy. The V gene end was trimmed by 5 bases and the J gene end by 3 bases; junction bases not matched to a gene: 8. Germline loops: CDR1 SGHNT, CDR2 YENEEA. The CDR3 is 18 amino acids. Sequencing was performed on tumor tissue (inferred from file names), taken from a patient given nivolumab and ipilimumab in sequence. The clonotype was recovered from a human donor with melanoma. The chain combines TRBV11-3 with TRBJ2-1; 15 nucleotides match TRBD2. This CDR3 is CASSLLRTSGGDYNEQFF. In DNA form, the CDR3 reads TGTGCCAGCAGCCTACTTAGGACTAGCGGGGGGGACTACAATGAGCAGTTCTTC. Complete variable domain (other parts from reference TRBV11-3 and TRBJ2-1): EAGVVQSPRYKIIEKKQPVAFWCNPISGHNTLYWYLQNLGQGPELLIRYENEEAVDDSQLPKDRFSAERLKGVDSTLKIQPAELGDSAVYLCASSLLRTSGGDYNEQFFGPGTRLTVL.